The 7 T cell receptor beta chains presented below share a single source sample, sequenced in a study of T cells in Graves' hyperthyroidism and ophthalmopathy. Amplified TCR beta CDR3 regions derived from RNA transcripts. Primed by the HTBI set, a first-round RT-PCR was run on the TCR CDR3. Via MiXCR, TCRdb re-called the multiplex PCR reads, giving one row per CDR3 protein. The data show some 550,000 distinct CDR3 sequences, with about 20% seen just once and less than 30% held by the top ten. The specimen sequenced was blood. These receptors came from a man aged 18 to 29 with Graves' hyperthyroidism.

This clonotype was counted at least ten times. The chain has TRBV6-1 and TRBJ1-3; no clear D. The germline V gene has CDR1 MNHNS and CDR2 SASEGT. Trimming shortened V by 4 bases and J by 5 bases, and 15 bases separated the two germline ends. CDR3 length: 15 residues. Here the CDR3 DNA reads TGTGCCAGCAGTGGGGTTACAGAAGGAAGAAACACCATATATTTT. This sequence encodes CASSGVTEGRNTIYF.

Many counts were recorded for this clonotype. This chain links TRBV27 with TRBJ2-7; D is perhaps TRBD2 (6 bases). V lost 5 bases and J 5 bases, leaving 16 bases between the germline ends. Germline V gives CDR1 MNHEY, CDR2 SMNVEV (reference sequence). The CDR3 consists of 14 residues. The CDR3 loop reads CASSPTPGGNEQYF. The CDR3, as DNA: TGTGCCAGCAGTCCCACGCCCGGGGGAAACGAGCAGTACTTC.

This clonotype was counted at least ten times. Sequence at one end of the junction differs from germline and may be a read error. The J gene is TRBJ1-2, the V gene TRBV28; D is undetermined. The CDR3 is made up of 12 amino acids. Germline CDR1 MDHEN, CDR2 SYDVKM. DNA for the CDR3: TGTGCCAGCAGTCCTTCTCTGATCTCCCACGCCTTC. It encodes CASSPSLISHAF.

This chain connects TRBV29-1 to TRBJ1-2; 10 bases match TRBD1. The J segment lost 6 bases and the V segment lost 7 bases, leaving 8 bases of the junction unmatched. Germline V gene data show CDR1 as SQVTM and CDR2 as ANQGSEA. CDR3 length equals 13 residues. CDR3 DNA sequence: TGCAGCGCCGACCTGACAGGGGGCGATGGCTACACCTTC. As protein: CSADLTGGDGYTF.

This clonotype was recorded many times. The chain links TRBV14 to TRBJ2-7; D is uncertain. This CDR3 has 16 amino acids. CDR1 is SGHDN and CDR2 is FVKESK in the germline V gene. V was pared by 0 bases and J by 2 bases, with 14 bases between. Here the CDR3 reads CASSQEGLPAPYEQYF. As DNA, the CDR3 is TGTGCCAGCAGCCAAGAGGGGTTACCAGCCCCCTACGAGCAGTACTTC.

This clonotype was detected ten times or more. Written as DNA, the CDR3 is TGTGCCAGCAGCCAGAACACAGGTTCTAACTATGGCTACACCTTC. Translated, it gives CASSQNTGSNYGYTF. V gene TRBV7-8 combines with J gene TRBJ1-2; weak D call: TRBD1 (5 bases). Germline V gene sequence: CDR1 SGHVS, CDR2 FQNEAQ. Between the trimmed V and J ends, which lost 5 bases and 0 bases, there was a span of 13 bases. CDR3 size: 15 residues.

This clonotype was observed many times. The CDR3 DNA reads as TGCGCCAGCAGTGGTCGGACAGGGGGAAAGGACGAGCAGTACTTC. Protein sequence: CASSGRTGGKDEQYF. The chain combines TRBV5-1 with TRBJ2-7; 10 bases line up with TRBD1. CDR3 length: 15 residues. V trimming: 5 bases; J trimming: 5 bases; junction bases outside the gene matches: 10. Germline V gives CDR1 SGHRS, CDR2 YFSETQ.